This T cell receptor beta chain was profiled in a study of cytomegalovirus exposure and HLA in healthy donors. In the PCR, 60 Vbeta and 13 Jbeta primers were used. In the original analysis: In a later analysis, the count reached approximately 80 million unique TCR beta chains, with about 10 million shared. The assay was immunoSEQ multiplex PCR, and TCRdb's table has in-frame clones only and misses some. The V and J calls and clone size are taken from that table; D and trimming were inferred from the DNA. The data hold approximately 250,000 clones, with 80% to 90% observed a single time. The J segment lost 4 bases and the V segment lost 1 base, leaving 4 bases of the junction unmatched. The CDR3 has 16 residues. Germline V gene lookup returns CDR1 MNHEY and CDR2 SVGAGI. This clone was seen a single time.

The chain combines TRBV6-5 with TRBJ2-1, with 10 nucleotides matching TRBD2. Sequencing used PBMCs. The origin of this receptor is a girl aged 2 to 10 in good health and CMV-seronegative. The CDR3 DNA follows: TGTGCCAGCAGTTACTATAGCGGGGGGTCGTACAATGAGCAGTTCTTC. Residues: CASSYYSGGSYNEQFF.